This T cell receptor beta chain is drawn from a study of cytotoxic CD8 clonotypes in ibrutinib-treated CLL. Study context: Productive templates averaged approximately 260,000 per sample, and productive rearrangements around 97,000.

Study findings and constraints: Relative to age-matched healthy donors, clonality at baseline was higher, and it tracked circulating CD8+ T-cell counts.

TCRdb keeps only in-frame clones here, not all; method: immunoSEQ multiplex PCR. The table has about 89,000 clones, about 72% seen once; the top ten hold less than 35%. Extraction of around 2 micrograms of genomic DNA from cryopreserved PBMCs supplied material for TCR beta libraries. Germline-derived CDR1 and CDR2 are SGHTA and FQGNSA. This CDR3 is built from 12 residues. V shed 5 bases and J shed 0 bases, with 4 bases lying between them. Concerning this clone itself: Its antigen remains unknown.

The origin of this receptor is a human donor with chronic lymphocytic leukemia. Sequences were derived from PBMCs, sampled after 12 months of ibrutinib treatment. The J gene is TRBJ2-5, the V gene TRBV7-2, with D hard to call. CDR3 loop: CASSVYQETQYF. CDR3 coding DNA: TGTGCCAGCAGCGTGTACCAAGAGACCCAGTACTTC.